The 29 T cell receptor beta chains presented below share a single source sample, sequenced in a study of glioma-infiltrating T cells. The iRepertoire nested amplicon-rescue multiplex PCR amplified TCR alpha and beta CDR3s from RNA. TCRdb re-called the multiplex PCR reads through MiXCR, storing one row per CDR3 protein. The sample carries about 140,000 distinct CDR3 sequences, roughly two fifths recorded once. Sequencing was performed on glioma tissue, nonneoplastic brain tissue, or PBMCs (not recorded which). These TCRs come from a human donor with low-grade glioma or glioblastoma, undergoing nonglioma brain surgery, or in good health (not recorded which).

The table lists this clonotype with a count of one. V usage is TRBV20-1 and J usage is TRBJ2-1, with D possibly matching TRBD2 (6 bases). Trimming cost V 3 bases and J 3 bases, with 15 bases left between them. This CDR3 has 15 amino acids. CDR1 is DFQATT and CDR2 is SNEGSKA in the germline V gene (reference sequence). The DNA of the CDR3 is TGCAGTGCTAGGGATCCCCAGCGGGTCTACAATGAGCAGTTCTTC. It codes for CSARDPQRVYNEQFF.

Turning to this clonotype: A junction end diverges from the germline sequence, so it may reflect a read error. The V and J genes are TRBV20-1 and TRBJ1-2; D remains ambiguous. Germline V gene lookup returns CDR1 DFQATT and CDR2 SNEGSKA (reference sequence). The CDR3 length is 13 residues. The CDR3 bases are TGCAGTGCTAGAGACCCGTTAGGCTATAGCTACACCTTC. Translated: CSARDPLGYSYTF.

V gene TRBV28 combines with J gene TRBJ1-1; TRBD1 aligns across 9 bases. V gave up 6 bases and J gave up 11 bases; unmatched junction bases: 7. CDR1 and CDR2 from the germline V gene are MDHEN and SYDVKM. This CDR3 is 12 amino acids long. CDR3 protein: CASRLRQGDAFF. The CDR3 DNA follows: TGTGCCAGCAGGCTTAGACAGGGGGACGCTTTCTTT.

This clonotype was observed many times. The gene calls are TRBV20-1 and TRBJ1-1, with 8 bases lining up with TRBD1. Germline values: CDR1 DFQATT, CDR2 SNEGSKA (reference sequence). The ends lost 3 bases at V and 1 base at J; junction bases unmatched: 4. The CDR3 consists of 14 residues. The CDR3 coding sequence is TGCAGTGCTAGCAGGGGGCGGGGGAACACTGAAGCTTTCTTT. Translating it yields CSASRGRGNTEAFF.

This sequence joins TRBV6-1 and TRBJ1-2, with 9 bases identical to TRBD1. The CDR3 spans 12 residues. From germline, CDR1 is MNHNS and CDR2 SASEGT. V gave up 7 bases and J gave up 8 bases; unmatched junction bases: 5. The CDR3 here is CASTGTGYGYTF. The CDR3 nucleotides are TGTGCCAGCACCGGGACAGGGTACGGCTACACCTTC.

The chain combines TRBV7-3 with TRBJ2-1; TRBD2 agrees at 8 bases. Germline CDR1 SGHTA, CDR2 FQGTGA. The CDR3 is 16 residues long. With V trimmed by 5 bases and J by 10 bases, 16 bases remained unmatched. As DNA, the CDR3 is TGTGCCAGCAGCGTTCGGGGGGGAGGGGGGTTTAGGGAGCAGTTCTTC. Translated: CASSVRGGGGFREQFF.

With regard to this clonotype: A much larger clone lies one base from this, so it may be a read error. The genes are TRBV7-2 and TRBJ2-3; 12 nucleotides agree with TRBD1. The CDR3 runs 17 residues. The germline V gene has CDR1 SGHTA and CDR2 FQGNSA. The CDR3 DNA sequence: TGTGCCAGCAGATTAGAAGTCCGGGACAGGGGGCTGGATACGCAGTATTTT. Translated: CASRLEVRDRGLDTQYF.

The chain combines TRBV4-1 with TRBJ2-2, with a weak D call TRBD1 (5 bases). Germline V gene sequence: CDR1 MGHRA, CDR2 YSYEKL. The CDR3 runs 16 residues. V was pared by 2 bases and J by 2 bases, with 12 bases between. The CDR3: CASSQSRTLNTGELFF. The CDR3 DNA follows: TGCGCCAGCAGCCAATCTCGGACACTCAACACCGGGGAGCTGTTTTTT.

CDR3 DNA sequence: TGTGCCAGCAGGGACAGGGGCTATGGCTACACCTTC. It yields the protein CASRDRGYGYTF. The chain couples TRBV6-1 to TRBJ1-2; 9 nucleotides agree with TRBD1. J was trimmed by 4 bases and V by 6 bases; bases with no gene match: 0. The germline V gene has CDR1 MNHNS and CDR2 SASEGT. The CDR3 covers 12 residues.

The CDR3 loop reads CASGLAGGPGYEQYF. The CDR3 coding sequence is TGTGCCTCAGGACTAGCGGGAGGGCCTGGGTACGAGCAGTACTTC. The chain employs TRBV7-2 and TRBJ2-7, with TRBD2 identical over 15 bases. After removal of 11 bases from V and 4 bases from J, the junction contained 9 bases not matched to a gene. The CDR3 is 15 amino acids. Germline CDR1 and CDR2: SGHTA and FQGNSA.

The chain is built from TRBV27 and TRBJ2-7, with 7 bases matching TRBD2. V trimming: 4 bases; J trimming: 5 bases; junction bases outside the gene matches: 14. The germline V gene has CDR1 MNHEY and CDR2 SMNVEV (reference sequence). The CDR3 has 16 amino acids. The DNA for the CDR3 is TGTGCCAGCAGTTCAGGGAATTGTGCGGGAGACCACGAGCAGTACTTC. Translating gives CASSSGNCAGDHEQYF.

This clonotype was observed a few times. This chain connects TRBV20-1 to TRBJ2-7; D is unclear. This CDR3 has 14 amino acids. The V end lost 3 bases, the J end lost 0 bases, and 12 bases lay between the germline ends. Germline V gene data show CDR1 as DFQATT and CDR2 as SNEGSKA (reference sequence). This CDR3 is CSARVTLSSYEQYF. CDR3 nucleotide sequence: TGCAGTGCTAGGGTAACCTTGAGCTCCTACGAGCAGTACTTC.

This chain links TRBV6-1 with TRBJ1-3, with D maybe TRBD1 (6 bases). V shed 1 base and J shed 0 bases, with 7 bases lying between them. The CDR3 is made up of 15 amino acids. The germline V gene has CDR1 MNHNS and CDR2 SASEGT. CDR3 coding DNA: TGTGCCAGCAGTGAAGGACAGGCCTCTGGAAACACCATATATTTT. As protein: CASSEGQASGNTIYF.

Points on this clonotype: This may come from a read error, since a much larger clone is one base off. The V gene is TRBV7-2, the J gene TRBJ1-6; a weak D match, TRBD1 (6 bases). The V gene lost 2 bases and the J gene lost 15 bases, with 11 bases spanning the gap. Germline V gene lookup returns CDR1 SGHTA and CDR2 FQGNSA. This CDR3 region has 12 residues. The CDR3 DNA follows: TGTGCCAGCAGCTTAAGGGGGGCACACCTCCACTTT. Amino acids: CASSLRGAHLHF.

To note about this clonotype: An end of the junction does not agree with germline; a read error may underlie this. This chain links TRBV7-2 with TRBJ2-3; 14 bases map to TRBD2. The CDR3 sequence is 15 residues long. Germline V gene data show CDR1 as SGHTA and CDR2 as FQGNSA. Written as DNA, the CDR3 is TGTGCCCGCAGCTGGGGACTAGCGGGAGCAGATACGCAGTATTTT. Its translation is CARSWGLAGADTQYF.

In its sample, this clonotype ranks as medium-sized. The chain employs TRBV27 and TRBJ2-1; D may be TRBD2 (6 bases). The V gene's germline CDR1 is MNHEY and CDR2 SMNVEV (reference sequence). V was clipped by 6 bases and J by 7 bases, with 19 bases between them. The length of the CDR3 is 15 residues. CDR3 DNA: TGTGCCAGCAGCCTCCACCGGGGGATAAAGAATGAGCAGTTCTTC. Residues: CASSLHRGIKNEQFF.

This clonotype was seen a few times. The genes are TRBV3-1 and TRBJ2-5; tentatively, D is TRBD2 (6 bases). The germline gives CDR1 LGHDT, CDR2 YNNKEL (reference sequence). V was clipped by 5 bases and J by 2 bases, with 9 bases between them. This CDR3 is 13 amino acids long. The CDR3 is CASSTLAQETQYF. The CDR3 coding sequence is TGTGCCAGCAGCACTCTAGCGCAAGAGACCCAGTACTTC.

This clonotype was seen only a few times. The chain links TRBV27 to TRBJ1-1; tentative D call: TRBD1 (5 bases). This CDR3 is built from 13 residues. Germline CDR1 reads MNHEY; CDR2 reads SMNVEV (reference sequence). Trimming removed 6 bases from V and 6 bases from J, with 14 bases in between. The CDR3 DNA is TGTGCCAGCAGCCGCAGGGAGAAGGCTGAAGCTTTCTTT. Its protein is CASSRREKAEAFF.

With regard to this clonotype: One end of the junction does not line up with germline, which may come from a read error. The CDR3 spells CASSLGVSADRQYF. The CDR3, as DNA: TGTGCCAGCAGCTTAGGGGTTTCCGCAGATAGGCAGTATTTT. V and J are TRBV28 and TRBJ2-3; a weak D match, TRBD1 (5 bases). The CDR3 loop spans 14 amino acids. Germline V lookup: CDR1 MDHEN, CDR2 SYDVKM.

The chain couples TRBV2 to TRBJ1-5, with D hard to call. The CDR3 has 15 amino acids. Germline assignment: CDR1 SNHLY and CDR2 FYNNEI. V shed 6 bases and J shed 1 base, with 13 bases lying between them. The CDR3 DNA sequence: TGTGCCAGCAGCCCGCCGGGCCCAAGCAATCAGCCCCAGCATTTT. Translation: CASSPPGPSNQPQHF. The whole variable domain, remainder taken from reference TRBV2 and TRBJ1-5, is EPEVTQTPSHQVTQMGQEVILRCVPISNHLYFYWYRQILGQKVEFLVSFYNNEISEKSEIFDDQFSVERPDGSNFTLKIRSTKLEDSAMYFCASSPPGPSNQPQHFGDGTRLSIL.

The CDR3 spells CASSDDDQPQHF. The CDR3 DNA is TGTGCCAGCAGTGACGATGATCAGCCCCAGCATTTT. The genes are TRBV2 and TRBJ1-5; D is ambiguous. The V end lost 3 bases, the J end lost 5 bases, and 5 bases lay between the germline ends. Germline V gives CDR1 SNHLY, CDR2 FYNNEI. The CDR3 has 12 residues. Based on the CDR3 plus reference TRBV2 and TRBJ1-5, the full variable domain is EPEVTQTPSHQVTQMGQEVILRCVPISNHLYFYWYRQILGQKVEFLVSFYNNEISEKSEIFDDQFSVERPDGSNFTLKIRSTKLEDSAMYFCASSDDDQPQHFGDGTRLSIL.

The chain couples TRBV15 to TRBJ2-7; possible D gene TRBD1, 6 bases. Per germline, CDR1 LNHNV and CDR2 YYDKDF (reference sequence). V lost 5 bases and J 0 bases, leaving 14 bases between the germline ends. The CDR3 extends over 15 amino acids. The DNA of the CDR3 is TGTGCCACCAGCCCACGAAGGACAGTCTCCTACGAGCAGTACTTC. Translating gives CATSPRRTVSYEQYF.

The chain is built from TRBV6-6 and TRBJ2-3, with 13 bases that match TRBD2. This CDR3 has 20 amino acids. Germline V gene lookup returns CDR1 MNHNY and CDR2 SVGAGI (reference sequence). V lost 0 bases and J lost 0; bases outside the gene matches: 9. CDR3 DNA sequence: TGTGCCAGCAGTTACTCGAGAGGACTAGCGGGAGTCTCTAGCACAGATACGCAGTATTTT. This translates into CASSYSRGLAGVSSTDTQYF.

A few counts support this clonotype. The gene calls are TRBV12-3 or TRBV12-4 and TRBJ2-5; TRBD1 is a possible D gene (5 bases). The CDR3 loop spans 13 amino acids. V was pared by 5 bases and J by 4 bases, with 11 bases between. CDR3 amino acids: CASSTGSGETQYF. The CDR3 bases are TGTGCCAGCAGTACAGGATCAGGAGAGACCCAGTACTTC.

The J gene is TRBJ2-1, the V gene TRBV7-9, with TRBD2 as a possible D gene (5 bases). V was shortened by 2 bases and J by 12 bases, with 8 bases between the two germline ends. The CDR3 consists of 11 residues. Germline V gene lookup returns CDR1 SEHNR and CDR2 FQNEAQ (reference sequence). The CDR3 DNA sequence: TGTGCCAGCAGCTTATCCGCGGGGCAGTTCTTC. Amino acids: CASSLSAGQFF.

This clonotype was detected a few times. V is TRBV18 and J is TRBJ1-1, with a tentative D call TRBD1 (6 bases). Between the trimmed V and J ends, which lost 4 bases and 1 base, there was a span of 10 bases. The CDR3 sequence is 14 residues long. Looked up from germline, CDR1 is KGHSH and CDR2 is LQKENI. CDR3: CASSLGQTNTEAFF. The CDR3 DNA follows: TGTGCCAGCTCACTCGGACAGACGAACACTGAAGCTTTCTTT. Using reference TRBV18 and TRBJ1-1 for the parts outside the CDR3, the full variable domain is NAGVMQNPRHLVRRRGQEARLRCSPMKGHSHVYWYRQLPEEGLKFMVYLQKENIIDESGMPKERFSAEFPKEGPSILRIQQVVRGDSAAYFCASSLGQTNTEAFFGQGTRLTVV.

Comments on this clonotype: Its ends do not fully match the called genes, so a read error is possible. The chain is built from TRBV7-2 and TRBJ2-1, with 14 bases identical to TRBD2. The CDR3 is made up of 16 amino acids. Germline V CDR1 and CDR2: SGHTA, FQGNSA. CDR3: CASSQGLAGGRNEQFF. CDR3 bases: TGCGCCAGCAGCCAAGGACTAGCGGGAGGACGAAATGAGCAGTTCTTC.

This clonotype has just a few counts. This chain uses TRBV3-1 with TRBJ2-5, with 8 bases matching TRBD2. Looked up from germline, CDR1 is LGHDT and CDR2 is YNNKEL (reference sequence). V lost 3 bases, J lost 4 bases, and 4 bases stayed unmatched. The CDR3 has 14 amino acids. The CDR3 nucleotides read TGTGCCAGCAGCCAGAGACTAGCGATAGAGACCCAGTACTTC. Its translation: CASSQRLAIETQYF.

The rearrangement joins TRBV6-2 or TRBV6-3 to TRBJ2-5; 11 bases are shared with TRBD2. The CDR3 contains 15 residues. J gave up 1 base and V 4 bases, and 2 bases lay outside the gene matches. CDR1 is MNHEY, CDR2 SVGEGT, per germline. CDR3 loop: CASSSGLAVQETQYF. The CDR3 DNA sequence: TGTGCCAGCAGTTCGGGACTAGCGGTCCAAGAGACCCAGTACTTC.